The 29 T cell receptor beta chains in this list originate from one sample, sequenced in a study of beta chain features in type 1 diabetes. Reverse transcribing all isolated RNA meant expressed TCRB transcripts were sequenced. The method was immunoSEQ multiplex PCR; TCRdb's version includes in-frame clones alone and lacks a portion of them. The table includes a few hundred thousand clones, 11% detected once. Sequencing was done on a sample of central memory CD4+ T cells from blood. These receptors all come from a man between 18 and 29 years old in good health.

In DNA form, the CDR3 reads TGTGCCAGCAGTGGGCACCCGACTAGCGGGGACAAGAACGAGCAGTACTTC. Protein product: CASSGHPTSGDKNEQYF. The chain is built from TRBV6-1 and TRBJ2-7; 11 bases are shared with TRBD2. There are 17 residues in the CDR3. Per germline, CDR1 MNHNS and CDR2 SASEGT. J lost 5 bases, V lost 4 bases, and 13 bases had no gene match.

This clone was found a few times. This chain connects TRBV30 to TRBJ2-7; 11 nucleotides line up with TRBD2. This CDR3 has 15 amino acids. Trimming cost V 3 bases and J 4 bases; bases outside gene matches: 8. From germline, CDR1 is GTSNPN and CDR2 SVGIG (reference sequence). CDR3 DNA sequence: TGTGCCTGGAGGGATTTAGCGGGAGGGCGGTACGAGCAGTACTTC. This sequence encodes CAWRDLAGGRYEQYF.

The sample holds a few counts of this clone. The chain carries TRBV2 and TRBJ2-3; 8 nucleotides align to TRBD1. The CDR3 loop spans 13 amino acids. Germline values: CDR1 SNHLY, CDR2 FYNNEI. The V segment lost 6 bases and the J segment 6 bases; nucleotides outside the gene matches: 5. The CDR3 here is CASRTGVGDTQYF. In DNA, the CDR3 is TGTGCCAGCAGGACAGGGGTCGGGGATACGCAGTATTTT.

The chain joins TRBV30 to TRBJ2-7, with D tentatively TRBD1 or TRBD2 (5 bases each). The CDR3 extends over 13 amino acids. Trimming shortened V by 3 bases and J by 8 bases, and 17 bases separated the two germline ends. The germline V gene has CDR1 GTSNPN and CDR2 SVGIG (reference sequence). Here the CDR3 reads CAWRVNGATKQYF. The CDR3, as DNA: TGTGCCTGGAGGGTAAACGGGGCAACGAAGCAGTACTTC.

This clone was seen a few times. The rearrangement joins TRBV7-2 to TRBJ2-7; 12 positions agree with TRBD2. CDR1 SGHTA and CDR2 FQGNSA come from the germline V gene. V lost 0 bases, J lost 4 bases, and 4 bases stayed unmatched. The CDR3 consists of 16 residues. The CDR3 DNA is TGTGCCAGCAGCTTAGCACCTAGCGGGGGGGGGTACGAGCAGTACTTC. Translated, it gives CASSLAPSGGGYEQYF.

This clone was observed a handful of times. The rearrangement links TRBV7-2 to TRBJ2-1; D might be TRBD1 or TRBD2, each matching 5 bases. The CDR3 length is 13 residues. CDR1 is SGHTA, CDR2 FQGNSA, per germline. Trimming cost V 5 bases and J 5 bases, with 10 bases left between them. The DNA of the CDR3 is TGTGCCAGCAGCCGGGACGTTGACAATGAGCAGTTCTTC. Protein sequence: CASSRDVDNEQFF.

This chain joins TRBV7-8 and TRBJ2-2, with D perhaps matching TRBD2 (6 bases). CDR1 and CDR2 from the germline V gene are SGHVS and FQNEAQ. The V end was cut by 0 bases, the J end by 4 bases, with 9 bases between. The CDR3 loop spans 15 amino acids. The CDR3: CASSLASEGTGELFF. The CDR3 DNA follows: TGTGCCAGCAGCTTAGCGTCGGAGGGCACCGGGGAGCTGTTTTTT.

This clone was picked up a small number of times. This sample includes further DNA sequences coding for the same CDR3. The V and J genes are TRBV5-4 and TRBJ2-3; 11 nucleotides align to TRBD2. V lost 0 bases, J lost 2 bases, and 2 bases stayed unmatched. This CDR3 is built from 16 residues. Germline CDR1 reads SGHNT; CDR2 reads YYREEE (reference sequence). CDR3 sequence: CASSLATSGTTDTQYF. The CDR3 DNA is TGTGCCAGCAGCTTGGCGACTAGCGGGACCACAGATACGCAGTATTTT. Complete variable domain (other parts from reference TRBV5-4 and TRBJ2-3): ETGVTQSPTHLIKTRGQQVTLRCSSQSGHNTVSWYQQALGQGPQFIFQYYREEENGRGNFPPRFSGLQFPNYSSELNVNALELDDSALYLCASSLATSGTTDTQYFGPGTRLTVL.

This clone was seen repeatedly, ten times or more. V usage is TRBV28 and J usage is TRBJ2-7; 12 nucleotides match TRBD2. V dropped 4 bases and J dropped 3; count of bases not matched to a gene: 4. The CDR3 is made up of 15 amino acids. Germline CDR1 reads MDHEN; CDR2 reads SYDVKM. This chain's CDR3 is CASSSRTSGIYEQYF. In DNA form, the CDR3 reads TGTGCCAGCAGTTCCCGGACTAGCGGGATCTACGAGCAGTACTTC. The whole variable domain, filled in from reference TRBV28 and TRBJ2-7, reads DVKVTQSSRYLVKRTGEKVFLECVQDMDHENMFWYRQDPGLGLRLIYFSYDVKMKEKGDIPEGYSVSREKKERFSLILESASTNQTSMYLCASSSRTSGIYEQYFGPGTRLTVT.

This clone was seen a few times. The chain has TRBV6-4 and TRBJ2-6; 10 bases match TRBD1. The CDR3 covers 19 residues. The germline V gene has CDR1 MRHNA and CDR2 SNTAGT. The V segment lost 2 bases and the J segment 1 base; nucleotides outside the gene matches: 8. For the CDR3, the DNA is TGTGCCAGCAGTGACAGGGGGACAGGGGCGCCGTCTGGGGCCAACGTCCTGACTTTC. Its translation is CASSDRGTGAPSGANVLTF.

This chain connects TRBV29-1 to TRBJ2-7, with D possibly called TRBD1 or TRBD2 (5 bases each). The V and J ends lost 7 bases and 2 bases respectively, with 15 bases between them. The length of the CDR3 is 13 residues. Germline CDR1 reads SQVTM; CDR2 reads ANQGSEA. CDR3 amino acids: CSGVPGRTYEQYF. The CDR3 coding sequence is TGCAGCGGTGTCCCGGGGCGCACCTACGAGCAGTACTTC.

This clone was seen a handful of times. The chain is built from TRBV6-6 and TRBJ1-2; 9 bases agree with TRBD1. Per germline, CDR1 MNHNY and CDR2 SVGAGI (reference sequence). With 2 bases clipped from V and 4 bases from J, the junction kept 2 bases outside the gene matches. CDR3 size: 14 residues. The DNA of the CDR3 is TGTGCCAGCAGTTACGAGGGACAGGGCTATGGCTACACCTTC. Protein sequence: CASSYEGQGYGYTF.

V is TRBV7-3 and J is TRBJ1-1; D may be TRBD1 (5 bases). CDR1 SGHTA and CDR2 FQGTGA come from the germline V gene. The CDR3 has 15 amino acids. V lost 4 bases and J 5 bases, leaving 17 bases between the germline ends. The CDR3 sequence: CASSSGPSRGTEAFF. CDR3 DNA: TGTGCCAGCAGCTCGGGACCGTCAAGGGGTACTGAAGCTTTCTTT.

The chain links TRBV11-3 to TRBJ2-5, with 10 bases matching TRBD2. Looked up from germline, CDR1 is SGHNT and CDR2 is YENEEA. The CDR3 length is 16 residues. Trimming cost V 1 base and J 5 bases; bases outside gene matches: 7. The CDR3 nucleotides are TGTGCCAGCAGCTTAGGGACTAGCGGAGGAGAGGAGACCCAGTACTTC. This encodes CASSLGTSGGEETQYF.

This clone was observed at least ten times. J is TRBJ1-4 and V is TRBV19, with D uncertain. This CDR3 has 15 amino acids. V lost 3 bases and J 8 bases, leaving 16 bases between the germline ends. Germline assignment: CDR1 LNHDA and CDR2 SQIVND (reference sequence). CDR3 amino acids: CASSIWQPGGEKLFF. In nucleotides, the CDR3 is TGTGCCAGTAGTATTTGGCAACCCGGCGGCGAAAAACTGTTTTTT.

This clone came up many times. V is TRBV28 and J is TRBJ2-3, with a possible D match to TRBD1 (5 bases). Germline lookup yields CDR1 MDHEN and CDR2 SYDVKM. The CDR3 is made up of 15 amino acids. V lost 5 bases and J 1 base, leaving 13 bases between the germline ends. CDR3 sequence reads: CASSPRQLRTDTQYF. CDR3 DNA sequence: TGTGCCAGCAGTCCCCGACAGTTACGCACAGATACGCAGTATTTT.

The J gene is TRBJ2-2, the V gene TRBV6-5; TRBD1 matches 7 bases. V was clipped by 5 bases and J by 2 bases; unmatched bases: 2. The germline V gene has CDR1 MNHEY and CDR2 SVGAGI. The CDR3 consists of 14 residues. In DNA, the CDR3 is TGTGCCAGCAGTCGGGACAGAAACACCGGGGAGCTGTTTTTT. This sequence encodes CASSRDRNTGELFF.

In this sample, this clone turned up a few times. In nucleotides, the CDR3 is TGTGCCCCTCGACAGGGTCGGGAAGCTTTCTTT. It translates to CAPRQGREAFF. The chain uses TRBV10-3 and TRBJ1-1; 7 nucleotides align to TRBD1. Germline assignment: CDR1 ENHRY and CDR2 SYGVKD. Trimming removed 11 bases from V and 8 bases from J; junction bases left unmatched: 8. The CDR3 has 11 amino acids.

Details on this clone: Different DNA sequences within this sample yield the same CDR3. This chain joins TRBV25-1 and TRBJ2-3; 13 bases are a match to TRBD2. CDR1 is MGHDK, CDR2 SYGVNS, per germline. V shed 6 bases and J 3 bases; nucleotides not matched to a gene: 3. The CDR3 has 15 amino acids. CDR3 sequence reads: CASSRTSGSTDTQYF. The CDR3 coding sequence is TGTGCCAGCAGCCGGACTAGCGGGAGTACAGATACGCAGTATTTT.

This clone was found a few times. V usage is TRBV18 and J usage is TRBJ2-1, with D unclear. With 1 base removed from V and 3 bases from J, the gap between germline ends came to 7 bases. Germline CDR1 reads KGHSH; CDR2 reads LQKENI. This CDR3 has 14 residues. CDR3 sequence (DNA): TGTGCCAGCTCACCACAGGCGGACTACAATGAGCAGTTCTTC. Its protein product is CASSPQADYNEQFF.

This clone was observed many times. The CDR3 DNA reads TGTGCCAGCAGTGGGATCTACTCGGACAATGAGCAGTTCTTC. This sequence encodes CASSGIYSDNEQFF. The chain uses TRBV2 and TRBJ2-1; the D is unclear. V gave up 4 bases and J gave up 5 bases, with 12 bases separating them. CDR1 SNHLY and CDR2 FYNNEI come from the germline V gene. The CDR3 has 14 amino acids.

This clone was seen a handful of times. This chain links TRBV30 with TRBJ2-1; 11 bases agree with TRBD2. Germline lookup yields CDR1 GTSNPN and CDR2 SVGIG (reference sequence). The CDR3 consists of 15 residues. The ends lost 1 base at V and 6 bases at J; junction bases unmatched: 5. The CDR3 sequence: CAWSEGTSGLNEQFF. In nucleotides, the CDR3 is TGTGCCTGGAGTGAAGGGACTAGCGGCCTCAATGAGCAGTTCTTC.

There are many counts of this clone. V gene TRBV7-2 combines with J gene TRBJ1-1; no reliable D call. Per the germline V gene, CDR1 is SGHTA and CDR2 is FQGNSA. This CDR3 comprises 14 residues. The germline V and J ends were trimmed by 4 bases and 3 bases, with 12 bases remaining between them. The CDR3 DNA follows: TGTGCCAGCAGCTCCGCCCTTGCCTACACTGAAGCTTTCTTT. Its translation is CASSSALAYTEAFF.

The CDR3 DNA follows: TGCGCCAGCAGCATTGACAACCACTACGAGCAGTACTTC. Amino acid sequence: CASSIDNHYEQYF. The rearrangement uses TRBV5-1 and TRBJ2-7; D gene unclear. This CDR3 is 13 amino acids long. Trimming pared 4 bases from V and 3 bases from J, leaving 11 bases between. CDR1 and CDR2 from the germline V gene are SGHRS and YFSETQ.

V and J are TRBV7-3 and TRBJ2-1, with no clear D. The CDR3 spans 11 residues. Germline loops: CDR1 SGHTA, CDR2 FQGTGA. V was pared by 5 bases and J by 8 bases, with 7 bases between. The CDR3: CASSIGDEQFF. DNA of the CDR3: TGTGCCAGCAGCATAGGCGATGAGCAGTTCTTC.

This clone occurred a few times. The CDR3 is CASSDRQGGGAETQYF. In nucleotides, the CDR3 is TGTGCCAGCAGTGATCGGCAGGGAGGAGGAGCAGAGACCCAGTACTTC. The rearrangement links TRBV6-1 to TRBJ2-5; D perhaps matches TRBD2 (6 bases). Germline V gives CDR1 MNHNS, CDR2 SASEGT. CDR3 length equals 16 residues. The V end was cut by 3 bases, the J end by 4 bases, with 18 bases between.

This clone was observed a few times. The chain couples TRBV5-6 to TRBJ1-5, with D maybe TRBD1 (5 bases). Germline values: CDR1 SGHDT, CDR2 YYEEEE. Trimming removed 4 bases from V and 15 bases from J, with 17 bases in between. The CDR3 extends over 12 amino acids. CDR3 DNA: TGTGCCAGCAGCGTAGGGGAGAACGCCCGGCATTTT. Its protein product is CASSVGENARHF.

This clone has more than one count but fewer than ten. The chain uses TRBV28 and TRBJ1-2, with no clear D. Per germline, CDR1 MDHEN and CDR2 SYDVKM. The V and J ends lost 6 bases and 4 bases respectively, with 6 bases between them. CDR3 length equals 11 residues. CDR3 in amino acids: CASSNGYGYTF. CDR3 sequence (DNA): TGTGCCAGCAGCAACGGCTATGGCTACACCTTC.

This clone was observed a few times. The V call is TRBV28, the J call TRBJ1-2; 10 bases are a match to TRBD1. After removal of 10 bases from V and 1 base from J, the junction contained 6 bases not matched to a gene. Looked up from germline, CDR1 is MDHEN and CDR2 is SYDVKM. This CDR3 comprises 14 residues. The CDR3 region is CAISGQGFNYGYTF. CDR3 nucleotides: TGTGCCATATCGGGACAGGGGTTTAACTATGGCTACACCTTC.